This entry lists 24 T cell receptor beta chains sequenced from one sample in a study of cytomegalovirus exposure and HLA in healthy donors. In the PCR, 60 Vbeta and 13 Jbeta primers were used. Clones were sequenced by immunoSEQ multiplex PCR, and TCRdb holds only the in-frame ones, with some missing. This table holds more than 50,000 clones, about two thirds found once. The specimen sequenced was PBMCs. The receptors here all came from a woman aged 45-65 years in good health and CMV-seropositive.

This clone showed up just a few times. The V call is TRBV7-6, the J call TRBJ1-4; a weak D match, TRBD1 (5 bases). This CDR3 comprises 16 residues. The V gene lost 5 bases and the J gene lost 6 bases, with 19 bases spanning the gap. Germline values: CDR1 SGHVS, CDR2 FNYEAQ. Here the CDR3 DNA reads TGTGCCAGCAGCCGTGATGGGGGGTGGGGAGATGAAAAACTGTTTTTT. Amino acids: CASSRDGGWGDEKLFF. Full variable domain (rest looked up from reference TRBV7-6 and TRBJ1-4): GAGVSQSPRYKVTKRGQDVALRCDPISGHVSLYWYRQALGQGPEFLTYFNYEAQQDKSGLPNDRFSAERPEGSISTLTIQRTEQRDSAMYRCASSRDGGWGDEKLFFGSGTQLSVL.

The rearrangement links TRBV7-2 to TRBJ2-7; 10 nucleotides align to TRBD2. V gave up 10 bases and J gave up 2 bases; unmatched junction bases: 11. CDR1 SGHTA and CDR2 FQGNSA come from the germline V gene. CDR3 length: 15 residues. The CDR3 loop is CAITPPSGSPYEQYF. In DNA, the CDR3 is TGTGCCATCACCCCCCCTAGCGGGAGCCCCTACGAGCAGTACTTC.

This clone was counted a few times. The CDR3 reads CASSPSGTSGRSEQYF. The CDR3 nucleotides read TGTGCCAGCAGCCCCTCCGGGACTAGCGGGAGAAGCGAGCAGTACTTC. The chain combines TRBV6-6 with TRBJ2-7; 14 positions match TRBD2. The V segment lost 6 bases and the J segment 6 bases; nucleotides outside the gene matches: 10. Per germline, CDR1 MNHNY and CDR2 SVGAGI (reference sequence). This CDR3 contains 16 residues.

V is TRBV10-1 and J is TRBJ1-5; D gene unclear. The CDR3 covers 15 residues. With 3 bases removed from V and 5 bases from J, the gap between germline ends came to 14 bases. The germline gives CDR1 WNHNN, CDR2 SYGVQD (reference sequence). CDR3 loop: CASSESTHLDQPQHF. In nucleotides, the CDR3 is TGCGCCAGCAGTGAATCCACCCACTTGGATCAGCCCCAGCATTTT.

The V gene is TRBV30, the J gene TRBJ2-7, with D possibly being TRBD2 (6 bases). Trimming cost V 3 bases and J 6 bases, with 15 bases left between them. This CDR3 comprises 13 residues. Germline V lookup: CDR1 GTSNPN, CDR2 SVGIG (reference sequence). CDR3 loop: CAWSLVGGGEQYF. The CDR3 nucleotides are TGTGCCTGGAGCCTCGTCGGGGGAGGCGAGCAGTACTTC.

The rearrangement links TRBV14 to TRBJ1-2; D not resolved. Per germline, CDR1 SGHDN and CDR2 FVKESK. Trimming removed 1 base from V and 8 bases from J, with 14 bases in between. The CDR3 runs 14 residues. The CDR3 DNA follows: TGTGCCAGCAGCCAAGTCCCCGGGGTGTCGGGCTACACCTTC. Amino acids: CASSQVPGVSGYTF.

V is TRBV10-3 and J is TRBJ1-2, with unresolved D. From germline, CDR1 is ENHRY and CDR2 SYGVKD. Trimming removed 3 bases from V and 2 bases from J, with 10 bases in between. The CDR3 is 14 amino acids. CDR3 bases: TGTGCCATCAGTGACCCCCCAGGAAACTATGGCTACACCTTC. The encoded protein is CAISDPPGNYGYTF.

This clone was found a few times. V usage is TRBV6-1 and J usage is TRBJ1-5, with D hard to call. With 2 bases removed from V and 6 bases from J, the gap between germline ends came to 14 bases. Looked up from germline, CDR1 is MNHNS and CDR2 is SASEGT. The CDR3 runs to 15 residues. CDR3 protein: CASSENTGFGQPQHF. The CDR3 DNA reads as TGTGCCAGCAGTGAAAACACGGGTTTCGGTCAGCCCCAGCATTTT.

V is TRBV4-2 and J is TRBJ1-2; TRBD1 aligns across 9 bases. CDR1 LGHNA and CDR2 YNFKEQ come from the germline V gene. The CDR3 totals 14 residues. The ends lost 3 bases at V and 7 bases at J; junction bases unmatched: 6. The DNA of the CDR3 is TGTGCCAGCAGCCAGCCGGGACAGGGCCCTGGCTACACCTTC. Translating gives CASSQPGQGPGYTF.

The CDR3 DNA sequence: TGTGCCAGCAGCGACAGCTCGTACGAGCAGTACTTC. Protein sequence: CASSDSSYEQYF. The V and J genes are TRBV7-9 and TRBJ2-7; possible D gene TRBD1, 5 bases. V lost 5 bases, J lost 4 bases, and 9 bases lay in between. Germline V gene data show CDR1 as SEHNR and CDR2 as FQNEAQ (reference sequence). The CDR3 consists of 12 residues.

To note about this clone: Since no conserved phenylalanine or tryptophan closes the CDR3, a read error is the likely cause. The chain combines TRBV14 with TRBJ1-2; TRBD1 agrees at 7 bases. This CDR3 region has 17 residues. Looked up from germline, CDR1 is SGHDN and CDR2 is FVKESK. With V trimmed by 5 bases and J by 5 bases, 17 bases remained unmatched. The CDR3 sequence: CASSARQGGYGFYGYTL. DNA of the CDR3: TGTGCCAGCAGCGCCAGACAGGGCGGCTATGGTTTTTATGGCTACACCCTC.

V usage is TRBV27 and J usage is TRBJ1-5, with a possible D match to TRBD1 (5 bases). The V end was cut by 5 bases, the J end by 3 bases, with 14 bases between. The germline V gene encodes CDR1 MNHEY and CDR2 SMNVEV (reference sequence). This CDR3 spans 15 amino acids. CDR3 coding DNA: TGTGCCAGCAGTACGGCGGGACTAGTCAATCAGCCCCAGCATTTT. This sequence encodes CASSTAGLVNQPQHF.

J is TRBJ1-6 and V is TRBV5-1, with D tentatively TRBD1 (6 bases). Germline V gives CDR1 SGHRS, CDR2 YFSETQ. The CDR3 has 14 residues. Trimming stripped 5 bases from V and 8 bases from J, with 14 bases between. CDR3 DNA: TGCGCCAGCAGTCAGTCAGGGGTTGATTCACCCCTCCACTTT. It specifies CASSQSGVDSPLHF.

The chain is built from TRBV18 and TRBJ2-3; 8 positions match TRBD1. V was pared by 0 bases and J by 2 bases, with 22 bases of the junction left unmatched. From germline, CDR1 is KGHSH and CDR2 LQKENI. The CDR3 is 22 amino acids. DNA of the CDR3: TGTGCCAGCTCACCACCGGAGGACAGGGATTCCCTAATTGGCCGTTCCACAGATACGCAGTATTTT. It encodes CASSPPEDRDSLIGRSTDTQYF.

This chain connects TRBV7-2 to TRBJ2-5; 9 nucleotides line up with TRBD2. J was trimmed by 2 bases and V by 3 bases; bases with no gene match: 4. The germline CDR1 and CDR2 sequences are SGHTA and FQGNSA. This CDR3 is built from 15 residues. The CDR3 DNA follows: TGTGCCAGCAGCTTTGGGCTAGCGGGGCAAGAGACCCAGTACTTC. It codes for CASSFGLAGQETQYF.

The chain joins TRBV7-2 to TRBJ2-6; D is undetermined. V gave up 5 bases and J gave up 0 bases, with 11 bases separating them. From germline, CDR1 is SGHTA and CDR2 FQGNSA. The CDR3 extends over 16 amino acids. CDR3 DNA sequence: TGTGCCAGCAGCGCACAGCTACTCTCTGGGGCCAACGTCCTGACTTTC. Protein sequence: CASSAQLLSGANVLTF.

In its sample, this clone was seen once. The chain uses TRBV5-1 and TRBJ2-2, with D possibly matching TRBD2 (6 bases). V was pared by 2 bases and J by 1 base, with 9 bases between. CDR1 is SGHRS, CDR2 YFSETQ, per germline. There are 15 residues in the CDR3. The CDR3 region has the DNA TGCGCCAGCAGCTTCTCTAGCGAGAACACCGGGGAGCTGTTTTTT. Translation gives CASSFSSENTGELFF. Based on the CDR3 plus reference TRBV5-1 and TRBJ2-2, the full variable domain is KAGVTQTPRYLIKTRGQQVTLSCSPISGHRSVSWYQQTPGQGLQFLFEYFSETQRNKGNFPGRFSGRQFSNSRSEMNVSTLELGDSALYLCASSFSSENTGELFFGEGSRLTVL.

A single count supports this clone. The V gene is TRBV27, the J gene TRBJ2-1; a possible D gene is TRBD2 (6 bases). Germline CDR1 reads MNHEY; CDR2 reads SMNVEV (reference sequence). The V end lost 5 bases, the J end lost 9 bases, and 20 bases lay between the germline ends. CDR3 size: 15 residues. The CDR3 nucleotides are TGTGCCAGCAGTCGTTCTTGGGACTTCATGGGTGAGCAGTTCTTC. Amino acids: CASSRSWDFMGEQFF.

This chain connects TRBV4-2 to TRBJ1-3; possibly TRBD1 for D (6 bases). Germline V gene data show CDR1 as LGHNA and CDR2 as YNFKEQ. The CDR3 spans 15 residues. The V and J ends lost 1 base and 0 bases respectively, with 7 bases between them. CDR3 in amino acids: CASSQGTASGNTIYF. DNA of the CDR3: TGTGCCAGCAGCCAAGGGACAGCCTCTGGAAACACCATATATTTT.

CDR3 in amino acids: CASSWGGPSGRVYEQFF. CDR3 bases: TGTGCCAGCAGCTGGGGGGGCCCTAGCGGGAGGGTATATGAGCAGTTCTTC. The chain carries TRBV5-6 and TRBJ2-1; 12 bases map to TRBD2. Germline V CDR1 and CDR2: SGHDT, YYEEEE. CDR3 length: 17 amino acids. Unmatched junction bases numbered 12, after V lost 3 bases and J lost 8 bases.

J is TRBJ2-2 and V is TRBV4-1, with unresolved D. Looked up from germline, CDR1 is MGHRA and CDR2 is YSYEKL. The CDR3 length is 15 residues. Between the trimmed V and J ends, which lost 0 bases and 9 bases, there was a span of 14 bases. CDR3 in DNA: TGCGCCAGCAGCCAAGACAGTATTCAGGTCCGGGAGCTGTTTTTT. Translating it yields CASSQDSIQVRELFF.

The V and J genes are TRBV5-1 and TRBJ1-5; D is possibly TRBD1 (6 bases). Trimming stripped 4 bases from V and 3 bases from J, with 14 bases between. Germline V gene lookup returns CDR1 SGHRS and CDR2 YFSETQ. The CDR3 extends over 15 amino acids. CDR3 DNA: TGCGCCAGCAGCAGGGATGGACAGCTCAATCAGCCCCAGCATTTT. It yields the protein CASSRDGQLNQPQHF.

V usage is TRBV7-8 and J usage is TRBJ2-5; TRBD2 is a possible D gene (7 bases). The end of the DNA aligns better with TRBJ2-7, so the J call may be wrong. Germline V CDR1 and CDR2: SGHVS, FQNEAQ. CDR3 length: 17 amino acids. CDR3 nucleotides: TGTGCCAGCAGCTTAAACTGGAGGGGGGGAAGGGCTAACGAGCAGTACTTC. It encodes CASSLNWRGGRANEQYF.

The chain recombines TRBV18 with TRBJ2-4; 10 nucleotides align to TRBD2. V gave up 0 bases and J gave up 7 bases; unmatched junction bases: 6. The CDR3 runs 16 residues. From germline, CDR1 is KGHSH and CDR2 LQKENI. The CDR3 spells CASSPPDSGRRNIQYF. CDR3 sequence (DNA): TGTGCCAGCTCACCACCGGATAGCGGGAGGAGGAACATTCAGTACTTC.